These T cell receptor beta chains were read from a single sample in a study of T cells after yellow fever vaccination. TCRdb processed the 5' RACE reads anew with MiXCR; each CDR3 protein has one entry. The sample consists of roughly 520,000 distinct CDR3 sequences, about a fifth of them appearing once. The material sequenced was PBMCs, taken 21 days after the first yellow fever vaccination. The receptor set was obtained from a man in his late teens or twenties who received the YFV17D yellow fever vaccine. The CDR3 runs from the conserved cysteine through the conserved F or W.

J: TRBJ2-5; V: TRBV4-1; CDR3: CASSQLGLSGETQYF
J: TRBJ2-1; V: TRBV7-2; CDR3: CASSSGTSSYNEQFF
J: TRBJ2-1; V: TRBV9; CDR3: CASSQQGRPIDEQFF
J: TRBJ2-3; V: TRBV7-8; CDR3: CASSLEGGGPTDTQYF
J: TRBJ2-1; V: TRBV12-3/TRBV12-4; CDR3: CASSMAQAGRENEQFF
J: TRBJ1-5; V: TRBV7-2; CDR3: CASSRWSGGNQPQHF
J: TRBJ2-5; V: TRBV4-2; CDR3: CASSQGAAGSETQYF
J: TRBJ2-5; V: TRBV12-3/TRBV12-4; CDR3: CASNSGLAGGVETQYF
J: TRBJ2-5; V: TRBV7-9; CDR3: CASSSPSQETQYF
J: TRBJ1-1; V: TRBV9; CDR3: CASSVGGRSNTEAFF
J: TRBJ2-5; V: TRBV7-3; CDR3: CASSPTGAAQETQYF
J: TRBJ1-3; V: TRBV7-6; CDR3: CACRAGNTIYF
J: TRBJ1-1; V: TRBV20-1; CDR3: CSASPGYMNTEAFF
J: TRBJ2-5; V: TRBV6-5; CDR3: CASSYYPGQGGETQYF
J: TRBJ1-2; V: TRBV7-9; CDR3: CASSLGTENYGYTF
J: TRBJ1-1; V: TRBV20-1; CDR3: CSAREGSTGGAEAFF
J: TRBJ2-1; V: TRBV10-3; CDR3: CAISAGLANEQFF
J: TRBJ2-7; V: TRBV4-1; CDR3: CASSHQEQYF
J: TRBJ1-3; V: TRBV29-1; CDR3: CSARRQGHSGNTIYF
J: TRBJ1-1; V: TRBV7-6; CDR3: CASSLITMNTEAFF
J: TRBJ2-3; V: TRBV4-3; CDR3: CASSQVLLEGTDTQYF
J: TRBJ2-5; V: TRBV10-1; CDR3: CASSGTRGETQYF
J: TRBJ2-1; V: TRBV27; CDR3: CASSSPGQRTFNEQFF
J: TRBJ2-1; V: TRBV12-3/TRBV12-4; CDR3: CASSPGLAARMTQFF
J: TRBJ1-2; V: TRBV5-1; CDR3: CASSTDMSYGYTF
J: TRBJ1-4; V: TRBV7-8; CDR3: CASTVGDRGGEKLFF
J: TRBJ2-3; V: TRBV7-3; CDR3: CASSLTGGGRGTDTQYF
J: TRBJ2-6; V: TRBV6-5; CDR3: CASSYGLSGANVLTF
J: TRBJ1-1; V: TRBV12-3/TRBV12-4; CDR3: CASVLTGANTEAFF
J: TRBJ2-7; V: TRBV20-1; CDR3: CSARTGGLYEQYF
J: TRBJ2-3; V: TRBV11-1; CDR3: CASSLAAQSDTQYF
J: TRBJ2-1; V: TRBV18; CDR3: CASSPTSGGGKQFF
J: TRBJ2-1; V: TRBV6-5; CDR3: CASSYGAGGPNNEQFF
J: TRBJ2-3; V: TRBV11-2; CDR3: CASSKGLAGFEDTQYF
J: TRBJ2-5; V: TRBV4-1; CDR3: CASSQGASVQETQYF
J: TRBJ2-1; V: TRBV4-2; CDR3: CASSQWGLMRQGANEQFF
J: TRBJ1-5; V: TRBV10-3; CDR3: CAISRGAEQPQHF
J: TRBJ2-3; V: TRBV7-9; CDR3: CASSLAWASGSTDTQYF
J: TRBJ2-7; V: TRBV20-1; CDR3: CSARAEGWGYEQYF
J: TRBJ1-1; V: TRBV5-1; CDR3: CASSFHRGETEAFF
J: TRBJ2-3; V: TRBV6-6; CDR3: CASSSKDTQYF
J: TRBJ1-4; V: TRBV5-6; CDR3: CASSFVGQANEKLFF
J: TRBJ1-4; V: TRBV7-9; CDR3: CASSHPTLATNEKLFF
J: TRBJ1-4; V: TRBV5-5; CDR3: CASSSGTGGNEKLFF
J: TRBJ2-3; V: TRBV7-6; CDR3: CASSSRTSGGFTDTQYF
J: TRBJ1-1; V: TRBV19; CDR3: CASSKQGTNTEAFF
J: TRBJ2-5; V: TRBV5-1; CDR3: CASSLGTRLREETQYF